This T cell receptor beta chain was retrieved from a study of regulatory T cells in long-lasting Graves disease. The time point: newly diagnosed GD, antithyroid drugs for less than 3 months. Isolated PBMC RNA provided the starting material for the TCR library. iRepertoire HTBI primers and Arm-PCR of CDR3 regions built TCR beta libraries. TCRdb ran MiXCR on the multiplex PCR reads and lists one entry per CDR3 protein. Altogether 450,000 to 600,000 distinct CDR3 sequences are present, about a sixth being singletons, with the ten largest covering 10% to 15%. Many counts were recorded for this clonotype. Germline CDR1 and CDR2: SNHLY and FYNNEI. This CDR3 is 16 amino acids long. Trimming removed 3 bases at V and 1 base at J, with 13 bases between. This same sample was also taken into another study, of T cells in Graves' hyperthyroidism and ophthalmopathy.

The sequencing used peripheral blood mononuclear cells (PBMCs), collected at new diagnosis, from a patient treated with antithyroid drugs. The gene calls are TRBV2 and TRBJ2-1; D gene ambiguous. The clonotype comes from a man in his forties with Graves disease. Here the CDR3 DNA reads TGTGCCAGCAGTGATAAGCGCGCCGGATCCTACAATGAGCAGTTCTTC. It specifies CASSDKRAGSYNEQFF.